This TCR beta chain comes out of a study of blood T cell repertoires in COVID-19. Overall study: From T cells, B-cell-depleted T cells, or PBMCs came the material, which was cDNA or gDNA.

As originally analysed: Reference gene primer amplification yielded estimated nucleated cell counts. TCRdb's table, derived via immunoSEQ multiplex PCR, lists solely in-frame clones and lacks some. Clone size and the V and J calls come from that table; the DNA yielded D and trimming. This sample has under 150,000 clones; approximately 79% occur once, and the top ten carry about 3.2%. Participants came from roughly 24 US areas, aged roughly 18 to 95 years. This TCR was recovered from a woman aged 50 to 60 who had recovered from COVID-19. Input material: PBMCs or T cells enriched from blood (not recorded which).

The CDR3 sequence: CASSIGGLLAKNIQYF. DNA for the CDR3: TGTGCCAGTAGTATAGGGGGACTCCTAGCCAAAAACATTCAGTACTTC. V gene TRBV19 combines with J gene TRBJ2-4, with a possible D match to TRBD2 (6 bases). The CDR3 consists of 16 residues. The germline V gene encodes CDR1 LNHDA and CDR2 SQIVND (reference sequence). The V gene lost 1 base and the J gene lost 0 bases, with 10 bases spanning the gap.